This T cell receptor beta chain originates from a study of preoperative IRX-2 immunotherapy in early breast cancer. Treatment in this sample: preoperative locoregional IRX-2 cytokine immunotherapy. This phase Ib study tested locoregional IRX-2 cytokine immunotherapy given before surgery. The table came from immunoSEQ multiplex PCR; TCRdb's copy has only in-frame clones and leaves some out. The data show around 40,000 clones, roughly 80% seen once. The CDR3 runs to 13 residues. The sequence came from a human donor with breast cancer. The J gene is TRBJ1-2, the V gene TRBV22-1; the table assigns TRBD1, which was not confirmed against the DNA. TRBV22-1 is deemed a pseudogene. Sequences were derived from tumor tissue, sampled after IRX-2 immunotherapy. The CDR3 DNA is TGTGCCAGCACCGTCCCGGGACAGGGATCCTACACCTTC. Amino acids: CASTVPGQGSYTF.